The entry below describes one TCR beta chain. Its antigen target is currently unknown. No base qualities exist here, and no much larger clone lies one base off it. The data stem from a study of blood T cell repertoires in COVID-19 (dated by TCRdb to 2020 to 2022). At the level of the whole study: The collaborator samples originated in the United States, Italy and Spain and spanned the acute and convalescent phases of COVID-19. Where available, HLA class I and class II types were obtained from metadata supplied by the sample provider rather than from assay-based typing. The material from the prospective study consisted of cDNA or gDNA derived from T cells, B-cell-depleted T cells, or PBMCs. The repertoires were made available in a free public database intended to serve as a resource for research on the immune response to SARS-CoV-2. Sample metadata almost always included a de-identified subject ID, COVID-19 status, age in years and sex. The samples were drawn from two sources: the first 160 participants of the ongoing ImmuneRACE study, and 950 to 1,500 subjects contributed by 6 global collaborators. Subjects who had been exposed to COVID-19, were actively infected with it, or had recovered from it provided the deeply sampled blood TCRbeta repertoires that made up the dataset. What the work shows at the level of the full study, not this receptor alone: Clinical and demographic metadata were provided uncurated, with the amount varying by source and participant.

TCRbeta CDR3 regions were amplified from genomic DNA by means of the immunoSEQ Assay, a bias-controlled multiplex PCR. In the authors' own workflow: Within the assay, amplification of reference gene primers was used to estimate how many nucleated cells each sample contained. To quantify the absolute abundance of each unique TCRbeta CDR3 rearrangement, sequence reads were collapsed and filtered. Productive Simpson clonality was computed per sample as the square root of Simpson's diversity index over productive rearrangements. TCRdb limited this immuneACCESS table to in-frame rearrangements with V and J called. A share of clones is missing; checked studies link under half to unresolved V genes, and the rest is unexplained. The D gene and trimming were derived from the DNA, and the V and J assignments and clone size from that table. Recorded for this sample are more than 200,000 clones; roughly 86% of them occurred a single time. 1.6% of the sample is held by the ten biggest clonotypes.

CDR1 and CDR2 were assigned from the germline V gene as WSHSY and SAAADI. The CDR3, from cysteine to phenylalanine, totals 14 residues. The kept DNA is CDR3 alone, 42 bases in frame from the first base. Germline trimming amounts to 2 bases on V and 6 bases on J, with 3 as the count of junction bases outside the gene matches. Participants in the prospective study were aged about 18 to 100 years, lived in 24 United States geographic areas, and enrolled through a virtual design. In the prospective study, cohorts were assigned on the basis of participant-reported clinical history obtained from a screening survey and a study questionnaire. For ImmuneRACE Cohort 3, a participant was defined as recovered based on two consecutive negative NP/OP PCR tests, clearance by a healthcare professional, or resolution of symptoms. In the prospective study, whole blood, serum and a nasopharyngeal or oropharyngeal swab were collected from each participant by mobile phlebotomists. Over an approximately 2-month period, participants in the prospective study had the option of providing additional blood draws and questionnaires. Before DNA extraction, prospective study blood samples were shipped either frozen or at room temperature.

This clonotype was sampled from a woman aged 50 to 60 who had recovered from COVID-19. Material for sequencing was PBMCs or T cells enriched from blood (not recorded which). The chain uses TRBV10-2 and TRBJ2-3, with TRBD2 matching 9 junction bases. The nucleotides read TGCGCCAGCAGTGAGGCGGGGGGGGGCGATACGCAGTATTTT. Its amino acids are CASSEAGGGDTQYF.